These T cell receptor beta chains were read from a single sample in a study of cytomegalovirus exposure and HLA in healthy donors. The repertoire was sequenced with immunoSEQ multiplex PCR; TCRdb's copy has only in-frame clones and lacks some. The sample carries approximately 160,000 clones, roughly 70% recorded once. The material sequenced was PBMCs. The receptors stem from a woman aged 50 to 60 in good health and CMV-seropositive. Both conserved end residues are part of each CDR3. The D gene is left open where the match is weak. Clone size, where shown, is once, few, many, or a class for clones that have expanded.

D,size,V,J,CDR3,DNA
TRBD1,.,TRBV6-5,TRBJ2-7,CASTQRQGYYEQYF,TGTGCCAGCACCCAGAGACAGGGATACTACGAGCAGTACTTC
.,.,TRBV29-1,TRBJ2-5,CSVVNSQETQYF,TGCAGCGTTGTTAACAGCCAAGAGACCCAGTACTTC
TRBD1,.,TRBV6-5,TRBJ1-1,CASRVGDRNTEAFF,TGTGCCAGCAGGGTCGGGGACAGGAACACTGAAGCTTTCTTT
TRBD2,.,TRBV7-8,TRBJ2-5,CASSFHRRLADYQETQYF,TGTGCCAGCAGCTTCCACCGGAGGCTAGCGGACTACCAAGAGACCCAGTACTTC
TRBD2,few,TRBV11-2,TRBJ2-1,CASGLAGGKGGNEQFF,TGTGCCAGTGGACTAGCGGGGGGGAAGGGTGGCAATGAGCAGTTCTTC
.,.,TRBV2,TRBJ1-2,CASRAGYGYTF,TGTGCCAGCAGGGCAGGCTATGGCTACACCTTC
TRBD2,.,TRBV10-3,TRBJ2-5,CAISQEIAGGKETQYF,TGTGCCATCAGTCAGGAAATAGCGGGGGGGAAAGAGACCCAGTACTTC
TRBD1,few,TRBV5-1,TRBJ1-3,CASSPWTGGLSSGNTIYF,TGCGCCAGCAGCCCATGGACAGGGGGTTTAAGCTCTGGAAACACCATATATTTT
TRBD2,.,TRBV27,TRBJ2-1,CASSFLAGGPSYNEQFF,TGTGCCAGCAGTTTCCTAGCGGGGGGGCCATCCTACAATGAGCAGTTCTTC
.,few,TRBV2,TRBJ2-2,CASAPNGASYTGELFF,TGTGCCAGCGCCCCAAATGGGGCTAGTTACACCGGGGAGCTGTTTTTT
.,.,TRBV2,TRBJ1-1,CASSALWSRDF,TGTGCCAGCAGCGCACTTTGGTCGAGAGATTTT
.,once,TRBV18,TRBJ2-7,CASSPSSRVTYEQYF,TGTGCCAGCTCACCAAGCTCCAGGGTAACCTACGAGCAGTACTTC
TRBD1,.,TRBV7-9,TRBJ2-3,CASSGTGAGGNTQYF,TGTGCCAGCAGCGGGACGGGGGCAGGGGGCAATACGCAGTATTTT
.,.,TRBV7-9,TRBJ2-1,CASSFTNLADNEQFF,TGTGCCAGCAGCTTTACCAACCTGGCCGACAATGAGCAGTTCTTC
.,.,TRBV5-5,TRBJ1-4,CASSSGQLEKLFF,TGTGCCAGCAGTTCCGGACAGCTTGAAAAACTGTTTTTT
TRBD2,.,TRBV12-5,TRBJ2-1,CASGLVAGGMIF,TGTGCTAGTGGTTTGGTCGCGGGGGGCATGATCTTC
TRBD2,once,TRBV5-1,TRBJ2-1,CASSSTSGTSYNEQFF,TGCGCCAGCAGCTCGACTAGCGGGACTTCCTACAATGAGCAGTTCTTC
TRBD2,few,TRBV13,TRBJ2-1,CASSEFAGGAYNEQFF,TGTGCCAGCAGTGAATTTGCGGGGGGTGCCTACAATGAGCAGTTCTTC
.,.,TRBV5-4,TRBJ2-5,CASSLGVAAGAKTQYF,TGTGCCAGCAGCTTGGGAGTCGCGGCGGGTGCGAAGACCCAGTACTTC
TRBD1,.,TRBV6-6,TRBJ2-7,CASSYSGQAFEQYF,TGTGCCAGCAGTTACTCAGGACAGGCGTTCGAGCAGTACTTC
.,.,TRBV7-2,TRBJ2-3,CASSSQGTDTQYF,TGTGCCAGCAGCAGTCAGGGTACAGATACGCAGTATTTT
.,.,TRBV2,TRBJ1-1,CASSVRDTLPNTEAFF,TGTGCCAGCAGTGTTCGGGACACTTTACCGAACACTGAAGCTTTCTTT
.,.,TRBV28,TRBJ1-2,CASTPLGRGRQGYTF,TGTGCCAGCACCCCTCTAGGCAGGGGAAGACAAGGCTACACCTTC
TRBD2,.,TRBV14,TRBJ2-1,CASSQEGLPGLANEQFF,TGTGCCAGCAGCCAGGAGGGACTACCGGGACTAGCCAATGAGCAGTTCTTC
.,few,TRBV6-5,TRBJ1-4,CASSQGGEKLFF,TGTGCCAGCAGCCAGGGAGGTGAAAAACTGTTTTTT
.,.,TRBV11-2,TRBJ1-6,CASSLEEGRNSPLHF,TGTGCCAGCAGCTTAGAGGAGGGGCGTAATTCACCCCTCCACTTT
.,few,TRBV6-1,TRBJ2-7,CASSQGNPLSEQYF,TGTGCCAGCAGCCAGGGTAATCCCTTATCGGAGCAGTACTTC
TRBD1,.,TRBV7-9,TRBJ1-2,CSSSLVDRGYTF,TGTTCCAGCAGCTTGGTCGACAGGGGGTACACCTTC
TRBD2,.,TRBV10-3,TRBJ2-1,CATGGAGEQFF,TGTGCCACCGGGGGGGCGGGTGAGCAGTTCTTC
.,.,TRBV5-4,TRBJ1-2,CASLDSTASTLYGYTF,TGTGCCAGCCTAGATTCGACAGCGTCTACACTTTATGGCTACACCTTC
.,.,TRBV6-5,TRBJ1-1,CASSHRYLGNTEAFF,TGTGCCAGCAGTCACAGGTATTTGGGGAACACTGAAGCTTTCTTT
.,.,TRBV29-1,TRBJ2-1,CSVEDSETYNEQFF,TGCAGCGTTGAAGACAGCGAAACCTACAATGAGCAGTTCTTC
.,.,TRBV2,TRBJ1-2,CASNIANYGYTF,TGTGCCAGCAATATAGCTAACTATGGCTACACCTTC
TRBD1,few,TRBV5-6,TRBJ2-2,CASSLRTGGTGELFF,TGTGCCAGCAGCCTAAGGACAGGGGGAACCGGGGAGCTGTTTTTT
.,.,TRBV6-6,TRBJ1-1,CASSYFGNTEAFF,TGTGCCAGCAGTTACTTCGGGAACACTGAAGCTTTCTTT
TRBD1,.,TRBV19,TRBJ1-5,CASSIAPARQGHNQPQHF,TGTGCCAGTAGTATAGCTCCCGCCCGACAGGGCCACAATCAGCCCCAGCATTTT
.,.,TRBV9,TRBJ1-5,CAGQGQLQHF,TGTGCCGGGCAAGGACAGCTCCAGCATTTT
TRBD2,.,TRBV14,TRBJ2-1,CASSQTTSGGYNEQFF,TGTGCCAGCAGCCAAACGACTAGCGGGGGATACAATGAGCAGTTCTTC
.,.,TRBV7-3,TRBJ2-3,CASSLNGPPDTQYF,TGTGCCAGCAGCTTAAACGGTCCTCCAGATACGCAGTATTTT
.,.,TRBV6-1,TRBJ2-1,CASSESLNNEQFF,TGTGCCAGCAGTGAATCCCTAAACAATGAGCAGTTCTTC